The following is a TCR beta chain sequence with its context. Some clones are missing from TCRdb's copy, which holds only in-frame ones; the method was immunoSEQ multiplex PCR. This sample has under 150,000 clones, with 93% found just once. The data derive from a study of T cell responses to AZD1222 COVID-19 vaccine. This material consisted of peripheral blood, taken on day 0 of AZD1222 vaccination. The receptor comes from an adult in good health.

In DNA form, the CDR3 reads TGTGCCAGCAGTTCCCCCACAGATACGCAGTATTTT. Its protein is CASSSPTDTQYF. J is TRBJ2-3 and V is TRBV28; no clear D. The CDR3 loop spans 12 amino acids. Per germline, CDR1 MDHEN and CDR2 SYDVKM. V lost 4 bases, J lost 2 bases, and 4 bases lay in between.